This record looks at one T cell receptor beta chain sequence and its context. Its antigen is currently unknown. An Oncomine TCR Beta short-read assay was used to sequence the DNA from cultured CD4+ T cells. TCRdb re-analysed the PCR reads in MiXCR, keeping a single row per CDR3 protein. The repertoire holds about 11,000 distinct CDR3 sequences, with about 44% as singletons. This record comes from a study of vaccination and CD4 T cells after COVID-19. As for the study in general: SARS-CoV-2, HCoV-NL63, HCoV-OC43 and HCoV-229E supplied the overlapping spike peptides used to stimulate cells.

Treatment defined: 10-day PBMC culture with coronavirus spike peptide pools or control peptides (ViraFEST assay). TCRs were sequenced by ViraFEST after antigen-specific T cells had been expanded with peptide pools. General study results and limits: Convalescent patients' vaccine-specific clones were spike mono-reactive in 304 of 307 cases.

This TCR was sampled from a human donor who had recovered from COVID-19. Specimen: CD4+ T cells from blood, cultured in vitro.

The CDR3 DNA reads as TGCGCCAGCAGCCAAGGACAGGCAACCGGGGAGCTGTTTTTT. Translated: CASSQGQATGELFF. The chain carries TRBV4-1 and TRBJ2-2; D may be TRBD1 (6 bases). The CDR3 contains 14 residues. Germline assignment: CDR1 MGHRA and CDR2 YSYEKL. V was cut by 1 base and J by 5 bases, with 8 bases left in between.